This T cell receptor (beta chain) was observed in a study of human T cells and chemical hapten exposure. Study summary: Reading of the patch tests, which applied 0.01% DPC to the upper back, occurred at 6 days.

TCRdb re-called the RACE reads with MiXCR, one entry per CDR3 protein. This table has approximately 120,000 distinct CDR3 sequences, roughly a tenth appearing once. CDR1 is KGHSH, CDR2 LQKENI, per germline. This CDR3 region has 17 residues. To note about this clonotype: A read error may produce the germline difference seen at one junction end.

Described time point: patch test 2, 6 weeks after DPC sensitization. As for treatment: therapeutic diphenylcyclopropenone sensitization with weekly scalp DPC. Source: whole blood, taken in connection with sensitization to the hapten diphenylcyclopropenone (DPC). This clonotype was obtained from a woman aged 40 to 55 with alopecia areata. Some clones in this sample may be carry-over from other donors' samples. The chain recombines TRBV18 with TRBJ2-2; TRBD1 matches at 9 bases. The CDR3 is CASSPPGTGTNTGELFF. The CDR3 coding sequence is TGTGCCAGCTCCCCACCCGGGACAGGGACGAACACCGGGGAGCTGTTTTTT. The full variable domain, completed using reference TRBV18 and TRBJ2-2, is NAGVMQNPRHLVRRRGQEARLRCSPMKGHSHVYWYRQLPEEGLKFMVYLQKENIIDESGMPKERFSAEFPKEGPSILRIQQVVRGDSAAYFCASSPPGTGTNTGELFFGEGSRLTVL.